This T cell receptor (beta chain) was found in a study of T cell clusters in autoimmune cytopenias. Study-level points and caveats: No experiment has yet validated the function of the T cell clusters defined in silico. Clustering suggested that physiological T cell clusters were missing in primary autoimmune cytopenia patients.

TRB was amplified by touch-down multiplex PCR, primer pools A and B combined. After re-calling the multiplex PCR reads, TCRdb lists one entry per CDR3 protein, DNA absent. Its listing shows approximately 4,600 distinct CDR3 sequences. TRB amplification used 250 ng of peripheral blood genomic DNA. The CDR3 sequence is 14 residues long. Germline-derived CDR1 and CDR2 are SQVTM and ANQGSEA. This clonotype counts as medium-sized by frequency. Its cognate antigen is unknown. The same specimen was also included in a second study, on T cell repertoires in aging, cancer and after chemotherapy. As that study records: Six age groups, ranging from 30 or younger to 70 or older, included the donors. Across the chemotherapy interval, each cancer cohort showed higher median generation probability, suggesting thymic rebound.

The sample consisted of peripheral blood. This sequence originates from a human donor in good health. The chain links TRBV29-1 to TRBJ2-5; TCRdb's assignment of TRBD1 cannot be checked, as there is no DNA. CDR3 residues: CSGIRDRGGETQYF.